This T cell receptor (beta chain) comes out of a study of regulatory T cells in long-lasting Graves disease (dated by TCRdb to about 2021). Describing the broader study: Antithyroid drugs had been taken for less than 3 months by newly diagnosed Graves' disease patients. A total of around 35 samples underwent TCR sequencing, from roughly 13 patients with persistent Graves' disease and 20 patients with newly diagnosed Graves' disease. The study was conducted in China and was registered as a clinical trial. Peripheral blood TCR sequencing and RNA sequencing compared persistent Graves' disease patients with newly diagnosed Graves' disease patients.

Read against the paper, the sample's time point label means: newly diagnosed GD, antithyroid drugs for less than 3 months. For both TCR sequencing and RNA sequencing, RNA was extracted from PBMCs in TRIzol. Graves' disease was diagnosed according to American Thyroid Association guidelines. Recruitment of patients was carried out at an endocrinology department in Xi'an, China. Each patient gave 7.5 to 10 milliliters of peripheral blood, collected in an EDTA anticoagulant tube. Ficoll Paque Plus density gradient separation was used to isolate PBMCs, and no additional T cell sorting was done. An Agilent 2100 Bioanalyzer and agarose gel were used to check RNA quality, and a NanoDrop 2000 was used to measure RNA concentration. Receptor libraries were prepared by multiplex PCR. The run used an Illumina HiSeq 4000. CDR3 regions were amplified by Arm-PCR with iRepertoire HTBI primers to construct TCR beta libraries. PCR products were gel purified before sequencing. Under the source paper's analysis protocol: A total of 62 TRBV and some 15 TRBJ segments were identified across samples and were used for gene usage analysis of CDR3 amino acid clonotypes. COPE and FqMerger were used to merge the filtered high-quality paired reads into contigs. BLAST was used to align contigs to IMGT TRBV, TRBD and TRBJ reference genes, and CDR3 was defined according to IMGT. Highly expanded clones were defined as clonotypes with a frequency above 0.1%. Shannon entropy served as the measure of repertoire diversity, while the Gini coefficient captured V-J evenness. Clonotypes shared by more than one individual were considered public. TCRdb ran its own pipeline on the public reads, namely fastp trimming at Q25 and MiXCR clone calling, and kept in-frame beta chains. Rows are unified per CDR3 protein, each entry keeping the most common DNA and genes. It is TCRdb's table, rather than the study itself, that gives the V and J calls and clone size. The sample table records hundreds of thousands of distinct CDR3 sequences; roughly 17% of these occur just once. Roughly 29% of the sample is in the top ten clones.

The cysteine opens and the phenylalanine closes a CDR3 of 14 amino acids. The entry retains the CDR3 DNA only, 42 bases that are in frame from base 1. According to the germline V gene, CDR1 reads MNHNS and CDR2 reads SASEGT. Trimming takes 7 bases from V and 2 bases from J, and the germline ends sit 15 bases apart. This clonotype was seen a handful of times. This receptor's antigen is unknown. Base qualities were left out, and no much larger clone turns up one base away. Broad study findings and their caveats: Sequencing and analysis were limited to the TCR beta chain. TRBV28, TRBJ1-2 and TRBJ2-5 were preferentially used in persistent disease, while TRBV20-1 and TRBJ2-1 were favored in newly diagnosed disease. A larger number of public clonotypes was shared among persistent patients (approximately 2,600) than among newly diagnosed patients (roughly 1,000). As a limitation, the authors acknowledged that the small sample size may reduce accuracy. Only peripheral blood was studied, because thyroid tissue, the primary lesion, was inaccessible. Compared with newly diagnosed patients, persistent Graves' disease patients had lower TCR Shannon entropy and fewer highly expanded clones, which suggests clonal expansion.

These sequences were also reported in another study, on T cells in Graves' hyperthyroidism and ophthalmopathy. As that second study puts it: A patient counted as having stable Graves' hyperthyroidism if no progression to ophthalmopathy occurred over 18 months of follow-up. Hyperthyroidism patients were newly diagnosed, with disease duration under 2 months, and aged 18 to 65 years. Patients with uncontrolled infections, other autoimmune diseases, pregnancy or lactation were excluded. Diagnoses were based on clinical symptoms, serum thyroxine and TRAb, thyroid ultrasound and orbital computed tomography. For the first round of RT-PCR on the TCR CDR3, the HTBI primer set was used together with the Qiagen OneStep RT-PCR kit. Most expanded thyroid clonotypes (frequency above 0.001) were also detected in blood, suggesting blood repertoires may reflect thyroid immune responses. In cross-validation, a model built on a 13 V-J signature told ophthalmopathy apart from stable hyperthyroidism with approximately 91% sensitivity and about 81% specificity, and in testing the same model reached 80%/75%. During validation, the model predicted progression to ophthalmopathy a median of roughly six months ahead of onset, with more than 60% sensitivity and 72.22% specificity. To identify distinguishing TCR V-J signatures, a discovery cohort of about 100 patients was used, comprising 40 to 45 with Graves' ophthalmopathy and around 60 with stable Graves' hyperthyroidism. Whether ophthalmopathy could be predicted prospectively was tested in an independent validation cohort made up of under 20 hyperthyroidism patients plus 17 patients who later progressed to ophthalmopathy. The roughly 100 discovery patients were randomly split 7:3 into training and test sets. In addition, the study compared T-cell repertoires in thyroid tissue and in blood from roughly six Graves' hyperthyroidism patients. After blood sampling, hyperthyroidism patients were treated with methimazole at a starting dose of 30 mg daily, and ophthalmopathy patients were treated with high-dose intravenous methylprednisolone. Libraries were constructed in a second round of multiplex PCR, after which size selection and purification were carried out. Libraries were sequenced paired-end with 100 bp reads on an Illumina HiSeq2000. SOAPnuke was used to process the raw data, removing reads that contained adapters or uncalled bases, had a mean Phred below 15, or lacked an exact match to the constant primer or identifier. High-quality paired reads were merged with COPE v1.2.5, and unique nucleotide sequences were defined as clonotypes. Clonotypes were aligned to IMGT TRBV, TRBD and TRBJ reference segments using MiTCR v1.1. The analysis included only V-J combinations with a frequency above 0.0001, which together covered around 99% of the repertoires. A TCS score was defined as the ratio between F50 (clonal expansion) and ExV (chaos), using BLOSUM62-based TCRdist between CDR3 peptides within each V-J. Welch's t-statistics and random forest reduced approximately 520 V-J features to about 12, which were used in a naive Bayes classifier (R e1071). No statistical method was used to set the sample size in advance, and investigators knew the group allocation. According to the paper, TCR Vbeta CDR3 sequencing was carried out on over 130 peripheral blood samples, which came from over 40 ophthalmopathy, 80 or so hyperthyroidism and about 17 progressor patients.

This sequence was found in a man between 35 and 55 years old with Graves disease. Donor details come from another sample of the same person, matched by shared clones. This chain joins TRBV6-1 to TRBJ2-7; the D gene cannot be named for sure. The specimen was peripheral blood mononuclear cells (PBMCs), collected at new diagnosis, from a patient treated with antithyroid drugs. The sequenced DNA: TGTGCCAGCACGGCTGTTTATGGACCCTACGAGCAGTACTTC. Translated, this gives CASTAVYGPYEQYF.